The rows below give T cell receptor beta chains drawn from one sample of a study of PD-L1 blockade in urothelial cancer. Sequencing was performed with immunoSEQ multiplex PCR; in TCRdb, only in-frame clones are kept and a portion is missing. The profile covers 100,000 to 150,000 clones, with 86% appearing a single time and 2.4% taken by the ten largest. This sample comprised PBMCs, obtained around atezolizumab (anti-PD-L1) treatment. Source of these receptors: a man between 45 and 60 years old with urothelial cancer. The CDR3 runs from the conserved cysteine through the conserved F or W.

V	CDR3
TRBV28	CASSPRGREQYF
TRBV6-1	CASRPSGGSNQPQHF
TRBV5-6	CASSLRSYSNQPQHF
TRBV20-1	CSGSGSVEQYF
TRBV5-3	CARSPHSGANVLTF
TRBV28	CASSLGTSGVNEQFF
TRBV6-5	CASREASGIREQYF
TRBV7-6	CASSLNQEDTDTQYF
TRBV28	CASSFGLEGLAYEQYF
TRBV29-1	CSVVLAGGSGELFF
TRBV10-3	CATSGGRSYEQYF
TRBV9	CASSRLQGFGTEAFF
TRBV11-3	CASSPSVDTEAFF
TRBV18	CASSPLSGSEATNEKLFF
TRBV4-2	CASSQGAGGAYNEQFF
TRBV27	CASSFRGHVETQYF
TRBV19	CASSTGLTEAFF
TRBV29-1	CSVGRTGTSTDTQYF
TRBV19	CASSILGRKGETQYF
TRBV4-1	CASSPTGVNTGELFF
TRBV19	CASSSRQVYGDTIYF
TRBV30	CAWSGGQATFF